The next 7 T cell receptor beta chains were all read from a single sample in a study of T cell responses to AZD1222 COVID-19 vaccine (dated by TCRdb to 2020 to 2022). The sample's time point label, in plain terms: about 28 days (+/-7) after the second vaccine dose. Library generation was performed with the immunoSEQ multiplex PCR assay. Held by TCRdb, this immuneACCESS table contains in-frame sequences only and omits some clones. Under half of the omission traces to an unresolved V gene where checked; the cause of the rest is unknown. The sample yields more than 90,000 clones; 70% to 90% were counted once. The ten largest clones take up around 17% of the sample. Sequencing was performed on peripheral blood, taken 28 days after the second AZD1222 dose. The receptor source for this set is an adult who received the AZD1222 COVID-19 vaccine.

This clone occurred once. J is TRBJ2-1 and V is TRBV2; 9 bases are a match to TRBD2. V lost 9 bases and J lost 8; bases outside the gene matches: 8. CDR1 is SNHLY, CDR2 FYNNEI, per germline. CDR3 length: 13 residues. In DNA, the CDR3 is TGTGCCAGTAGCGGGAGTATTCCTGATGAGCAGTTCTTC. This gives the protein CASSGSIPDEQFF. The full variable domain, rest sourced from reference TRBV2 and TRBJ2-1, is EPEVTQTPSHQVTQMGQEVILRCVPISNHLYFYWYRQILGQKVEFLVSFYNNEISEKSEIFDDQFSVERPDGSNFTLKIRSTKLEDSAMYFCASSGSIPDEQFFGPGTRLTVL.

DNA of the CDR3: TGTGCCAGCAGCTTAGGAGGATCCTACAATGAGCAGTTCTTC. It specifies CASSLGGSYNEQFF. V is TRBV7-2 and J is TRBJ2-1; D not certain. V lost 1 base, J lost 1 base, and 5 bases lay in between. CDR1 and CDR2 from the germline V gene are SGHTA and FQGNSA. CDR3 length: 14 residues.

The chain carries TRBV19 and TRBJ2-2; no clear D gene. The CDR3 spans 13 residues. Germline assignment: CDR1 LNHDA and CDR2 SQIVND (reference sequence). Between the trimmed V and J ends, which lost 3 bases and 4 bases, there was a span of 6 bases. The CDR3 protein is CASSILSTGELFF. The CDR3 DNA reads TGTGCCAGTAGTATCTTGAGCACCGGGGAGCTGTTTTTT.

The chain couples TRBV5-4 to TRBJ2-1; 7 bases are a match to TRBD2. The CDR3 sequence is 15 residues long. The V gene end was trimmed by 6 bases and the J gene end by 3 bases; junction bases not matched to a gene: 9. Germline CDR1 SGHNT, CDR2 YYREEE (reference sequence). CDR3 sequence: CASIRTGGGYNEQFF. The CDR3 region has the DNA TGTGCCAGCATACGGACGGGAGGCGGCTACAATGAGCAGTTCTTC. Full variable domain (outside the CDR3, taken from reference TRBV5-4 and TRBJ2-1): ETGVTQSPTHLIKTRGQQVTLRCSSQSGHNTVSWYQQALGQGPQFIFQYYREEENGRGNFPPRFSGLQFPNYSSELNVNALELDDSALYLCASIRTGGGYNEQFFGPGTRLTVL.

CDR3 sequence (DNA): TGTGCCAGCAGCGAGGACAGGGGGGACTACAATGAGCAGTTCTTC. The encoded protein is CASSEDRGDYNEQFF. V usage is TRBV9 and J usage is TRBJ2-1; 10 bases align to TRBD1. This CDR3 contains 15 residues. V was pared by 3 bases and J by 3 bases, with 3 bases of the junction left unmatched. Germline CDR1 and CDR2: SGDLS and YYNGEE.

The chain employs TRBV10-3 and TRBJ1-1; D is perhaps TRBD1 (5 bases). Germline V lookup: CDR1 ENHRY, CDR2 SYGVKD. This CDR3 contains 14 residues. V lost 6 bases and J 4 bases, leaving 15 bases between the germline ends. For the CDR3, the DNA is TGTGCCATCAGACCGGGACGGGAGGGCACTGAAGCTTTCTTT. Its translation: CAIRPGREGTEAFF.

The chain couples TRBV5-1 to TRBJ1-3, with a possible D match to TRBD1 (5 bases). Trimming removed 5 bases at V and 0 bases at J, with 12 bases between. CDR1 is SGHRS and CDR2 is YFSETQ in the germline V gene. The CDR3 spans 15 residues. In nucleotides, the CDR3 is TGCGCCAGCAGTGAACAGGACTTCTCTGGAAACACCATATATTTT. It translates to CASSEQDFSGNTIYF. The entire variable domain, with the rest obtained from reference TRBV5-1 and TRBJ1-3, is as follows: KAGVTQTPRYLIKTRGQQVTLSCSPISGHRSVSWYQQTPGQGLQFLFEYFSETQRNKGNFPGRFSGRQFSNSRSEMNVSTLELGDSALYLCASSEQDFSGNTIYFGEGSWLTVV.